The entry that follows covers one T cell receptor (beta chain) sequence. Its specificity is not known. The CDR3 consists of 13 residues. The V and J ends lost 6 bases and 2 bases respectively, with 13 bases between them. Per germline, CDR1 DFQATT and CDR2 SNEGSKA (reference sequence). This specimen comes from a study of CD8 T cells in ankylosing spondylitis. Findings of the study overall: Disease-linked clones proved CD8+ and comparatively uncommon in peripheral blood. Eight highly homologous variants made up a TCR beta motif, and this motif appeared characteristic of ankylosing spondylitis blood.

MiXCR was run by TCRdb on the 5' RACE reads, yielding one entry per CDR3 protein. The sample has about 220,000 distinct CDR3 sequences; roughly 25% are singletons. The sequenced sample consisted of blood, either unsorted or a sorted T cell fraction (not recorded which). V is TRBV20-1 and J is TRBJ2-5; D possibly corresponds to TRBD1 (5 bases). This sequence was found in a male donor with ankylosing spondylitis or in good health (not recorded which). This CDR3 reads CSARQNYQETQYF. In DNA form, the CDR3 reads TGCAGTGCCCGACAGAATTATCAAGAGACCCAGTACTTC.